These 16 T cell receptor beta chains were sequenced from one sample in a study of cytomegalovirus exposure and HLA in healthy donors. Both 60 Vbeta primers and 13 Jbeta primers went into the PCR. Measured with immunoSEQ multiplex PCR; TCRdb has only the in-frame clones, and not every one. Here the sample table reports around 140,000 clones. The sample was PBMCs. These receptors originate from a male donor in good health and CMV-seronegative.

The J gene is TRBJ2-3, the V gene TRBV6-5, with 9 bases fitting TRBD1. CDR1 MNHEY and CDR2 SVGAGI come from the germline V gene. The CDR3 contains 15 residues. The trim removed 6 bases at V and 4 bases at J, leaving 8 bases unmatched. CDR3 loop: CASRSGTGRPDTQYF. CDR3 in DNA: TGTGCCAGCAGATCCGGGACAGGGAGACCAGATACGCAGTATTTT.

The rearrangement links TRBV7-9 to TRBJ1-4, with D uncertain. From germline, CDR1 is SEHNR and CDR2 FQNEAQ (reference sequence). V was cut by 0 bases and J by 8 bases, with 10 bases left in between. CDR3 size: 14 residues. The CDR3 here is CASSLALAGEKLFF. The CDR3 nucleotides are TGTGCCAGCAGCTTAGCGCTTGCGGGGGAAAAACTGTTTTTT.

J is TRBJ2-3 and V is TRBV11-3; D perhaps matches TRBD2 (6 bases). The ends were cut back, 6 bases at V and 3 bases at J, with 16 bases in the middle. The CDR3 consists of 15 residues. CDR1 is SGHNT, CDR2 YENEEA, per germline. This CDR3 reads CASSLGGDGTDTQYF. The CDR3 region has the DNA TGTGCCAGCAGTCTCGGGGGTGATGGTACAGATACGCAGTATTTT.

V usage is TRBV4-1 and J usage is TRBJ2-7; D ambiguous. The CDR3 covers 15 residues. Germline CDR1 is MGHRA and CDR2 is YSYEKL. Between the trimmed V and J ends, which lost 0 bases and 6 bases, there was a span of 15 bases. The CDR3 bases are TGCGCCAGCAGCCAAGATCACAGAGCTACTGCCGAGCAGTACTTC. It encodes CASSQDHRATAEQYF.

The rearrangement uses TRBV19 and TRBJ1-2, with 12 bases that match TRBD1. In germline, CDR1 is LNHDA, CDR2 SQIVND (reference sequence). Germline trimming cut 10 bases from V and 8 bases from J; bases unmatched to any gene: 14. CDR3 size: 15 residues. CDR3 sequence: CATRDRGRDFWGYTF. The CDR3 nucleotides are TGTGCCACCCGGGACAGGGGGCGCGATTTTTGGGGCTACACCTTC.

The rearrangement links TRBV19 to TRBJ2-7, with D tentatively TRBD1 (8 bases). Looked up from germline, CDR1 is LNHDA and CDR2 is SQIVND (reference sequence). The CDR3 length is 12 residues. The ends were cut back, 6 bases at V and 7 bases at J, with 13 bases in the middle. The CDR3 region has the DNA TGTGCCAGTAGGCTACAGGGGGGGGAGCAGTACTTC. The encoded protein is CASRLQGGEQYF.

V and J are TRBV6-5 and TRBJ1-3, with D tentatively TRBD1 (6 bases). The germline V gene encodes CDR1 MNHEY and CDR2 SVGAGI. Trimming cost V 1 base and J 4 bases, with 14 bases left between them. This CDR3 has 16 amino acids. The CDR3 protein is CASSYFKQGTGNTIYF. CDR3 bases: TGTGCCAGCAGTTACTTCAAACAGGGTACAGGAAACACCATATATTTT.

This chain joins TRBV29-1 and TRBJ1-2, with 10 bases identical to TRBD1. The CDR3 length is 17 residues. Trimming removed 4 bases from V and 7 bases from J; junction bases left unmatched: 18. The germline V gene encodes CDR1 SQVTM and CDR2 ANQGSEA. The CDR3 bases are TGCAGCGTTGCCCCCCCCGGGACAGGGGTTCAAGGAGGTGGCTACACCTTC. Its protein is CSVAPPGTGVQGGGYTF.

V and J are TRBV7-2 and TRBJ2-7; TRBD2 is a possible D gene (6 bases). With 7 bases removed from V and 0 bases from J, the gap between germline ends came to 16 bases. The CDR3 has 15 amino acids. Germline CDR1 SGHTA, CDR2 FQGNSA. CDR3 nucleotide sequence: TGTGCCAGCACGCTAGCGTCCGTGAGCTCCTACGAGCAGTACTTC. It is translated as CASTLASVSSYEQYF.

This chain links TRBV5-1 with TRBJ1-5, with D tentatively TRBD1 (5 bases). Germline V gives CDR1 SGHRS, CDR2 YFSETQ. There are 14 residues in the CDR3. V lost 5 bases to trimming and J lost 5 bases, with 14 bases between them. CDR3 sequence reads: CASSSNAGDQPQHF. The CDR3, as DNA: TGCGCCAGCAGTTCTAACGCGGGGGATCAGCCCCAGCATTTT.

V and J are TRBV6-5 and TRBJ2-7; 7 bases line up with TRBD1. J lost 0 bases, V lost 6 bases, and 8 bases had no gene match. Germline CDR1 is MNHEY and CDR2 is SVGAGI. The CDR3 loop spans 15 amino acids. The chain's CDR3 is CASSPSGQDSYEQYF. The CDR3 coding sequence is TGTGCCAGCAGCCCTTCCGGACAGGACTCCTACGAGCAGTACTTC.

J is TRBJ1-6 and V is TRBV30; TRBD1 is a possible D gene (5 bases). The CDR3 runs 15 residues. Deletions cut 2 bases from V and 6 bases from J, with 14 bases between. CDR1 is GTSNPN, CDR2 SVGIG, per germline (reference sequence). CDR3 coding DNA: TGTGCCTGGAGTCTTCGGAGACAGAGTAATTCACCCCTCCACTTT. This encodes CAWSLRRQSNSPLHF.

CDR3 DNA: TGTGCCAGCAGTCGTACAGTGAACACTGAAGCTTTCTTT. Amino acid sequence: CASSRTVNTEAFF. The J gene is TRBJ1-1, the V gene TRBV2; D call uncertain. From germline, CDR1 is SNHLY and CDR2 FYNNEI. CDR3 length: 13 residues. Deletions cut 5 bases from V and 0 bases from J, with 7 bases between.

V usage is TRBV28 and J usage is TRBJ1-2; 7 bases align to TRBD1. Germline assignment: CDR1 MDHEN and CDR2 SYDVKM. Losses at the gene ends were 2 bases for V and 8 bases for J; bases not matched to a gene: 2. The CDR3 totals 12 residues. DNA of the CDR3: TGTGCCAGCAGTTTAGGGACAGAAGGCTACACCTTC. This translates into CASSLGTEGYTF.

The chain joins TRBV6-5 to TRBJ1-4; D perhaps matches TRBD1 (5 bases). With 6 bases removed from V and 8 bases from J, the gap between germline ends came to 16 bases. The CDR3 runs 14 residues. Germline CDR1 is MNHEY and CDR2 is SVGAGI. CDR3 amino acids: CASRPSGEGEKLFF. As DNA, the CDR3 is TGTGCCAGCAGGCCCTCGGGGGAGGGCGAAAAACTGTTTTTT.

About this clone: Other DNA sequences in the sample encode the same CDR3. The chain employs TRBV19 and TRBJ2-3; a weak D match, TRBD2 (5 bases). Per the germline V gene, CDR1 is LNHDA and CDR2 is SQIVND (reference sequence). The CDR3 consists of 13 residues. V lost 3 bases and J lost 3, with 7 bases in between. CDR3 in amino acids: CASSIRGTDTQYF. The CDR3 DNA is TGTGCCAGTAGTATTCGAGGGACAGATACGCAGTATTTT.